This TCR beta chain derives from a study of blood T cells in healthy people across ages. General observations from the study: It was found that TCR beta diversity correlated strongly with the percentage of naive T cells. TCR beta diversity per million T cells fell roughly linearly with age.

Together with a sample-barcoded 5' primer, a J-beta primer mix was included in a second PCR lasting about 7 to 11 cycles. TCRdb reprocessed the 5' RACE reads with MiXCR, giving one entry per CDR3 protein. The sample shows 850,000 to 1,100,000 distinct CDR3 sequences, 35% to 45% of them seen only once. This clonotype was seen at least ten times. Its antigen is not identified. The germline V and J ends were trimmed by 5 bases and 9 bases, with 8 bases remaining between them. The CDR3 length is 11 residues. Specimen: blood. This chain joins TRBV12-3 or TRBV12-4 and TRBJ2-1; D remains unclear. This receptor was identified in a man between 18 and 35 years old in good health. The CDR3 coding sequence is TGTGCCAGCAGTCCCAAGAGTGAGCAGTTCTTC. Translation: CASSPKSEQFF.